The source of this T cell receptor beta chain is a study of spatial heterogeneity in lung cancer. Overall study: Beta-chain sequences were consistently detected more often than alpha-chain sequences.

Study results and limitations: For tumor T cells, estimated coverage reached only 5.5% to 7% (alpha) and around 13% (beta). Within tumors, counts of expanded alpha and beta TCRs tracked tumor mutation counts.

TCRdb redid the calling of the 5' RACE reads with MiXCR, one entry per CDR3 protein. Seen here are over 8,500 distinct CDR3 sequences, more than 4% observed once, and the top ten hold under 15%. This CDR3 is 13 amino acids long. V lost 0 bases and J 6 bases, leaving 7 bases between the germline ends. CDR1 is SGHRS and CDR2 is YFSETQ in the germline V gene. This sample's time point: sample taken at primary tumor resection. The cohort: approximately 74 early-stage, untreated non-small cell lung cancer patients. Whole RNA, which was extracted from tumor, nontumor lung tissue or frozen PBMC, was sequenced without any cell sorting. Only a few counts were recorded for this clonotype. The antigen is not known. This beta chain was picked up by a library intended for alpha chains and is off target, so its count carries little meaning.

This sequence originates from a male donor with early-stage non-small cell lung cancer. Here the sequenced sample was lung tumor tissue, taken at surgery. This rearrangement joins TRBV5-1 to TRBJ1-5; D remains unclear. The CDR3 DNA is TGCGCCAGCAGCTTGGAAGGTAGTCAGCCCCAGCATTTT. This translates into CASSLEGSQPQHF.